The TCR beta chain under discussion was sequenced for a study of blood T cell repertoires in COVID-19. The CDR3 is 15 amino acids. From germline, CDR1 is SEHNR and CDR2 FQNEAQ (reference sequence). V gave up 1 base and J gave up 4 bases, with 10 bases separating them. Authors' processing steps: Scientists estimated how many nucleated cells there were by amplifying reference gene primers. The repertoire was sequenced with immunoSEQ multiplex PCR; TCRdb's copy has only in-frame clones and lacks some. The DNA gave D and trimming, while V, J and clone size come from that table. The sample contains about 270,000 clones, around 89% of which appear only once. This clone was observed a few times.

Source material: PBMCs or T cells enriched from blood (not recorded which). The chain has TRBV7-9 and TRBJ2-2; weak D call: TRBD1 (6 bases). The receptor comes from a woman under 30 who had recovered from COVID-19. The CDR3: CASSLEQGGTGELFF. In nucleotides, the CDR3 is TGTGCCAGCAGCTTAGAACAGGGCGGCACCGGGGAGCTGTTTTTT.